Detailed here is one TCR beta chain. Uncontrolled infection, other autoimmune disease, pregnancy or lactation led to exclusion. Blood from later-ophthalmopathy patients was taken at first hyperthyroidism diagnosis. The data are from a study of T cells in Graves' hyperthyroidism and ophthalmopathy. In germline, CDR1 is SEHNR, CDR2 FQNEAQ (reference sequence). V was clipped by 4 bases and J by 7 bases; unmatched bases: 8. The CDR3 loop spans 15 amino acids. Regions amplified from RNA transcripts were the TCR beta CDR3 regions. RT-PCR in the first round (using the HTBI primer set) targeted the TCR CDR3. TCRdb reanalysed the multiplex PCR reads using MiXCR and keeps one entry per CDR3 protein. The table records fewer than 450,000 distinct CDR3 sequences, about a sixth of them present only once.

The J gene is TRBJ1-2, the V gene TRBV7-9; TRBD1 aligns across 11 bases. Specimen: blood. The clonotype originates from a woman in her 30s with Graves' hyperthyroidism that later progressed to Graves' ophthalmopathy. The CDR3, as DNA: TGTGCCAGCAGCTCCGGGACAGGGGGTATAAGTGGCTACACCTTC. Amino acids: CASSSGTGGISGYTF.